This T cell receptor beta chain was found in a study of blood T cells in healthy people across ages. Study-wide results and caveats: The long-lived group displayed more naive CD4+ cells, plus higher diversity, than the aged donors did. Roughly linearly, TCR beta diversity per million T cells fell as age increased.

This clonotype has ten or more counts. Its antigen is not identified. Per sample, at least 5 micrograms of total RNA were extracted. CDR1 and CDR2 from the germline V gene are MNHEY and SVGAGI. Deletions cut 6 bases from V and 6 bases from J, with 14 bases between. The CDR3 runs 13 residues. A second roughly 6 to 11 cycle PCR used barcoded and J-beta primers. TCRdb itself ran the 5' RACE reads through MiXCR, one entry per CDR3 protein. The sample holds some 1,500,000 distinct CDR3 sequences, 42% seen once. The receptor was derived from a woman under 30 in good health. The sequenced sample was blood. The chain joins TRBV6-5 to TRBJ1-2; D remains unclear. CDR3 bases: TGTGCCAGCAGGGACCCCGGTGTGCATGGCTACACCTTC. Its protein product is CASRDPGVHGYTF.